These 12 T cell receptor beta chains were all obtained from the same sample, sequenced in a study of cytomegalovirus exposure and HLA in healthy donors. Using immunoSEQ multiplex PCR, the repertoire was profiled, and TCRdb retains in-frame clones only, with some absent. The table lists a few hundred thousand clones, roughly 88% of them singletons. Sequencing was performed on PBMCs. Receptors originate from a woman aged 18 to 35 in good health and CMV-seronegative.

The chain uses TRBV27 and TRBJ1-2; 7 nucleotides line up with TRBD1. V gave up 0 bases and J gave up 4 bases; unmatched junction bases: 11. Germline CDR1 reads MNHEY; CDR2 reads SMNVEV (reference sequence). The CDR3 contains 17 residues. The CDR3 here is CASSLSTPQGPGYGYTF. The DNA for the CDR3 is TGTGCCAGCAGTTTATCGACTCCACAGGGGCCGGGCTATGGCTACACCTTC.

The sample holds one count of this clone. The genes are TRBV4-1 and TRBJ2-7; 9 nucleotides align to TRBD1. Trimming cost V 1 base and J 6 bases; bases outside gene matches: 4. The CDR3 length is 14 residues. Germline CDR1 is MGHRA and CDR2 is YSYEKL. The CDR3 sequence: CASSQGTGVREQYF. The DNA for the CDR3 is TGCGCCAGCAGCCAAGGGACAGGGGTTCGCGAGCAGTACTTC.

The chain has TRBV2 and TRBJ2-7, with TRBD2 identical over 12 bases. Germline loops: CDR1 SNHLY, CDR2 FYNNEI. The CDR3 consists of 14 residues. The junction had 6 bases not matched to a gene; V was cut back by 5 bases and J by 7 bases. The CDR3 DNA reads as TGTGCCAGCAGTACGACTAGCGGGAGCGGAGAGCAGTACTTC. As protein: CASSTTSGSGEQYF. Full variable domain (remainder filled in from reference TRBV2 and TRBJ2-7): EPEVTQTPSHQVTQMGQEVILRCVPISNHLYFYWYRQILGQKVEFLVSFYNNEISEKSEIFDDQFSVERPDGSNFTLKIRSTKLEDSAMYFCASSTTSGSGEQYFGPGTRLTVT.

The CDR3: CASSLGGPSGEQYF. Written as DNA, the CDR3 is TGTGCCAGCAGTTTGGGGGGTCCCTCAGGCGAGCAGTACTTC. J is TRBJ2-7 and V is TRBV28, with D possibly being TRBD2 (6 bases). V was shortened by 3 bases and J by 6 bases, with 15 bases between the two germline ends. The germline V gene has CDR1 MDHEN and CDR2 SYDVKM. The CDR3 extends over 14 amino acids.

CDR3 sequence: CASSRTPNTGELFF. Written as DNA, the CDR3 is TGCGCCAGCAGCCGGACACCGAACACCGGGGAGCTGTTTTTT. This chain connects TRBV4-1 to TRBJ2-2, with D possibly TRBD1 on 5 matching bases. Trimming stripped 4 bases from V and 0 bases from J, with 6 bases between. Per germline, CDR1 MGHRA and CDR2 YSYEKL. The CDR3 is 14 amino acids.

V usage is TRBV11-2 and J usage is TRBJ2-4, with 8 bases lining up with TRBD1. The CDR3 extends over 15 amino acids. Germline-derived CDR1 and CDR2 are SGHAT and FQNNGV. The J segment lost 6 bases and the V segment lost 4 bases, leaving 8 bases of the junction unmatched. The CDR3 nucleotides read TGTGCCAGCAGCTACACAGGGGGAATTGGAAACATTCAGTACTTC. Translation: CASSYTGGIGNIQYF.

The genes are TRBV25-1 and TRBJ1-5; D is perhaps TRBD1 (5 bases). The CDR3 runs 14 residues. Germline-derived CDR1 and CDR2 are MGHDK and SYGVNS. V was trimmed by 4 bases and J by 4 bases, leaving 11 bases between them. The CDR3, as DNA: TGTGCCAGCAGTGGATACCAGGGTAATCAGCCCCAGCATTTT. This sequence encodes CASSGYQGNQPQHF.

CDR3 protein: CSVDHGQGHGYTF. The DNA for the CDR3 is TGCAGCGTTGACCACGGACAGGGCCATGGCTACACCTTC. This chain connects TRBV29-1 to TRBJ1-2, with 8 bases that match TRBD1. CDR3 length: 13 residues. With V trimmed by 3 bases and J by 6 bases, 6 bases remained unmatched. Germline lookup yields CDR1 SQVTM and CDR2 ANQGSEA.

The rearrangement uses TRBV6-1 and TRBJ1-3; TRBD1 might be the D (6 bases). From germline, CDR1 is MNHNS and CDR2 SASEGT. CDR3 size: 15 residues. Deletions cut 4 bases from V and 3 bases from J, with 13 bases between. CDR3 sequence: CASSGTVTLGNTIYF. CDR3 nucleotide sequence: TGTGCCAGCAGTGGGACAGTTACACTTGGAAACACCATATATTTT.

This clone turned up a few times. The gene calls are TRBV7-9 and TRBJ1-1; D is possibly TRBD1 (5 bases). CDR1 SEHNR and CDR2 FQNEAQ come from the germline V gene (reference sequence). V was pared by 7 bases and J by 5 bases, with 11 bases between. CDR3 length: 12 amino acids. CDR3 sequence (DNA): TGTGCCAGCACCGCCGGGGGGACTGAAGCTTTCTTT. It is translated as CASTAGGTEAFF.

Here the CDR3 reads CAISEGKGGLNEQFF. As DNA, the CDR3 is TGTGCCATCAGTGAGGGAAAAGGCGGACTGAATGAGCAGTTCTTC. This chain connects TRBV10-3 to TRBJ2-1, with D maybe TRBD2 (5 bases). The V gene lost 2 bases and the J gene lost 7 bases, with 15 bases spanning the gap. This CDR3 spans 15 amino acids. The V gene's germline CDR1 is ENHRY and CDR2 SYGVKD.

The chain joins TRBV11-2 to TRBJ2-1; D might be TRBD1 (6 bases). V was shortened by 3 bases and J by 0 bases, with 9 bases between the two germline ends. Germline V gene lookup returns CDR1 SGHAT and CDR2 FQNNGV. This CDR3 region has 15 residues. CDR3 sequence (DNA): TGTGCCAGCAGCTTGGGACACTACTCCTACAATGAGCAGTTCTTC. Its protein product is CASSLGHYSYNEQFF.